The 22 T cell receptor beta chains reported below all come from one sample, sequenced in a study of CD8 T cells in ankylosing spondylitis. Study conclusions and caveats: Ankylosing spondylitis blood appeared to be characterized by a TCR beta motif of roughly eight highly homologous variants.

MiXCR, run by TCRdb on the 5' RACE reads, gives a single entry per CDR3 protein. The table has around 490,000 distinct CDR3 sequences, 5.3% seen once. No antigen has been identified for these receptors. Sequenced input: blood, either unsorted or a sorted T cell fraction (not recorded which). The receptors here all came from a male donor with ankylosing spondylitis.

In this sample, this clonotype turned up a few times. The genes are TRBV25-1 and TRBJ2-7, with 7 nucleotides matching TRBD2. Trimming at V came to 4 bases and at J to 8 bases, leaving 11 bases not matched to a gene. The CDR3 covers 14 residues. Germline CDR1 and CDR2: MGHDK and SYGVNS. CDR3 loop: CASSGGLPPTKQYF. The CDR3 coding sequence is TGTGCCAGCAGTGGGGGACTACCACCTACGAAGCAGTACTTC.

This clonotype occurred many times. J is TRBJ1-1 and V is TRBV7-9; 7 nucleotides align to TRBD1. V trimming: 1 base; J trimming: 0 bases; junction bases outside the gene matches: 5. The CDR3 totals 16 residues. CDR1 is SEHNR and CDR2 is FQNEAQ in the germline V gene (reference sequence). CDR3 bases: TGTGCCAGCAGCTTAGGGGGGACAGTCATGAACACTGAAGCTTTCTTT. Translation gives CASSLGGTVMNTEAFF. The entire variable domain, with the rest obtained from reference TRBV7-9 and TRBJ1-1, is as follows: DTGVSQNPRHKITKRGQNVTFRCDPISEHNRLYWYRQTLGQGPEFLTYFQNEAQLEKSRLLSDRFSAERPKGSFSTLEIQRTEQGDSAMYLCASSLGGTVMNTEAFFGQGTRLTVV.

This clonotype was observed many times. This chain joins TRBV20-1 and TRBJ2-3; 9 bases are a match to TRBD1. The CDR3 extends over 15 amino acids. The V gene end was trimmed by 1 base and the J gene end by 4 bases; junction bases not matched to a gene: 6. Germline V gene sequence: CDR1 DFQATT, CDR2 SNEGSKA (reference sequence). The CDR3 DNA is TGCAGTGCTAGAGTCATGGGACAGGGCGCAGATACGCAGTATTTT. Translation gives CSARVMGQGADTQYF.

The sample holds a few counts of this clonotype. This chain joins TRBV19 and TRBJ2-1; TRBD2 is a possible D gene (5 bases). Trimming left V 4 bases short and J 11 bases short, with 21 bases between. The length of the CDR3 is 15 residues. Per the germline V gene, CDR1 is LNHDA and CDR2 is SQIVND (reference sequence). DNA of the CDR3: TGTGCCAGTAGTACTATTCTAGCAGCTCATGCCCAGCAGTTCTTC. It is translated as CASSTILAAHAQQFF.

This clonotype has at least ten counts. This chain joins TRBV9 and TRBJ2-1; maybe TRBD1 (5 bases). Trimming pared 4 bases from V and 0 bases from J, leaving 14 bases between. Looked up from germline, CDR1 is SGDLS and CDR2 is YYNGEE. The CDR3 covers 16 residues. The CDR3: CASSPNRLSSYNEQFF. The DNA for the CDR3 is TGTGCCAGCAGCCCAAACAGGTTAAGCTCCTACAATGAGCAGTTCTTC.

In this sample, this clonotype turned up many times. The CDR3 loop is CASSLADSLAGEGRTDTQYF. CDR3 DNA sequence: TGTGCCAGCAGCTTAGCTGACAGCCTAGCGGGAGAGGGACGCACAGATACGCAGTATTTT. The chain recombines TRBV7-9 with TRBJ2-3, with 10 positions matching TRBD2. The length of the CDR3 is 20 residues. The J segment lost 1 base and the V segment lost 0 bases, leaving 13 bases of the junction unmatched. Germline V gene sequence: CDR1 SEHNR, CDR2 FQNEAQ (reference sequence).

J is TRBJ2-7 and V is TRBV23-1, with 9 bases matching TRBD1. TRBV23-1 is an ORF, and what it does is uncertain. V was clipped by 9 bases and J by 3 bases; unmatched bases: 6. This CDR3 comprises 13 residues. Written as DNA, the CDR3 is TGCGCCAGACCGGGACAGGGTATCTACGAGCAGTACTTC. Its protein is CARPGQGIYEQYF.

Ten or more counts support this clonotype. The chain combines TRBV30 with TRBJ1-5; D possibly corresponds to TRBD1 (6 bases). The CDR3 extends over 13 amino acids. V lost 3 bases and J lost 7, with 13 bases in between. Germline V gives CDR1 GTSNPN, CDR2 SVGIG (reference sequence). CDR3 region: CAWSSGARQPQHF. In nucleotides, the CDR3 is TGTGCCTGGAGCTCAGGGGCGAGGCAGCCCCAGCATTTT.

This clonotype has a count of ten or more. This chain joins TRBV28 and TRBJ2-5; D not certain. Germline lookup yields CDR1 MDHEN and CDR2 SYDVKM. V lost 1 base to trimming and J lost 2 bases, with 11 bases between them. CDR3 length: 15 amino acids. The CDR3 loop is CASSLLEERQETQYF. The CDR3 bases are TGTGCCAGCAGTTTATTAGAGGAGAGGCAAGAGACCCAGTACTTC.

The gene calls are TRBV20-1 and TRBJ2-1, with 7 bases identical to TRBD1. J gave up 8 bases and V 2 bases, and 6 bases lay outside the gene matches. Germline lookup yields CDR1 DFQATT and CDR2 SNEGSKA (reference sequence). The CDR3 is 13 amino acids. Here the CDR3 reads CSARRGGAYEQFF. CDR3 DNA sequence: TGCAGTGCTAGAAGAGGGGGCGCCTATGAGCAGTTCTTC.

About this clonotype itself: A much larger clone differs by one base, so this may be a read error. The gene calls are TRBV29-1 and TRBJ2-7; D might be TRBD2 (5 bases). CDR3 length: 12 residues. Looked up from germline, CDR1 is SQVTM and CDR2 is ANQGSEA. CDR3 DNA: TGCAGCGTTGAAGTCGAGGGTTACGAGCAGCACTTC. Amino acids: CSVEVEGYEQHF.

In this sample, this clonotype turned up many times. The chain uses TRBV12-3 or TRBV12-4 and TRBJ2-3, with 7 bases aligning to TRBD1. The CDR3 is 15 residues long. V dropped 7 bases and J dropped 1; count of bases not matched to a gene: 8. Here the CDR3 reads CASTQQGLGTDTQYF. In nucleotides, the CDR3 is TGTGCCAGCACCCAACAGGGGCTCGGCACAGATACGCAGTATTTT.

This clonotype was seen many times. V is TRBV5-1 and J is TRBJ2-1; D not certain. CDR3 size: 16 residues. Trimming left V 2 bases short and J 3 bases short, with 15 bases between. Germline CDR1 is SGHRS and CDR2 is YFSETQ. CDR3 residues: CASSLGLSSLYNEQFF. CDR3 in DNA: TGCGCCAGCAGCTTAGGGTTGTCTAGTCTCTACAATGAGCAGTTCTTC.

This clonotype has at least ten counts. V usage is TRBV29-1 and J usage is TRBJ2-5, with 12 bases matching TRBD2. This CDR3 region has 14 residues. Germline assignment: CDR1 SQVTM and CDR2 ANQGSEA. The J segment lost 4 bases and the V segment lost 7 bases, leaving 7 bases of the junction unmatched. The CDR3 nucleotides read TGCAGCGCTTTACCGGGACTAGCGGGAGAGACCCAGTACTTC. It translates to CSALPGLAGETQYF.

The sample holds many counts of this clonotype. V usage is TRBV6-1 and J usage is TRBJ2-7; 10 bases match TRBD2. CDR1 is MNHNS and CDR2 is SASEGT in the germline V gene. J lost 2 bases, V lost 6 bases, and 10 bases had no gene match. CDR3 size: 16 residues. The DNA for the CDR3 is TGTGCCAGCAGACGCGCCCTAGCGGGGGCGACCTACGAGCAGTACTTC. Residues: CASRRALAGATYEQYF.

This clonotype was counted ten times or more. The chain joins TRBV10-3 to TRBJ2-5, with D perhaps TRBD2 (5 bases). V was cut by 6 bases and J by 0 bases, with 8 bases left in between. The CDR3 has 13 amino acids. Per germline, CDR1 ENHRY and CDR2 SYGVKD. Written as DNA, the CDR3 is TGTGCCATCAGCCCCGGGAACCAAGAGACCCAGTACTTC. This sequence encodes CAISPGNQETQYF.

This clonotype was recorded at least ten times. This sequence joins TRBV6-5 and TRBJ2-2; D could derive from TRBD1 or TRBD2 (5 bases each). V shed 4 bases and J shed 1 base, with 13 bases lying between them. Germline CDR1 reads MNHEY; CDR2 reads SVGAGI. The CDR3 consists of 16 residues. CDR3 in DNA: TGTGCCAGCAGTTCAGGGACGTCAGGGAACACCGGGGAGCTGTTTTTT. It encodes CASSSGTSGNTGELFF.

This clonotype was found many times. CDR3 DNA sequence: TGTGCCATCAGTGAATCCAATCTCGTACTTGAGCAGTTCTTC. Its translation is CAISESNLVLEQFF. The rearrangement uses TRBV10-3 and TRBJ2-1; D unclear. Deletions cut 3 bases from V and 9 bases from J, with 15 bases between. CDR3 size: 14 residues. Per germline, CDR1 ENHRY and CDR2 SYGVKD.

At least ten counts were recorded for this clonotype. CDR3 nucleotides: TGCGCCAGCAGCCGAGACAGGGCAAAAACTGAAGCTTTCTTT. Translated, it gives CASSRDRAKTEAFF. The rearrangement uses TRBV5-1 and TRBJ1-1, with 7 nucleotides matching TRBD1. Trimming at V came to 4 bases and at J to 5 bases, leaving 8 bases not matched to a gene. Germline CDR1 and CDR2: SGHRS and YFSETQ. The CDR3 extends over 14 amino acids.

At least ten counts were recorded for this clonotype. The genes are TRBV28 and TRBJ2-1; D gene ambiguous. V lost 3 bases and J 3 bases, leaving 9 bases between the germline ends. CDR1 and CDR2 from the germline V gene are MDHEN and SYDVKM. The CDR3 covers 14 residues. For the CDR3, the DNA is TGTGCCAGCAGTTTGCTGACAAGCTACAATGAGCAGTTCTTC. Amino acid sequence: CASSLLTSYNEQFF.

This clonotype was detected ten times or more. This chain uses TRBV24-1 with TRBJ1-5, with TRBD1 matching over 9 bases. The CDR3 totals 15 residues. Germline CDR1 is KGHDR and CDR2 is SFDVKD. The ends lost 5 bases at V and 6 bases at J; junction bases unmatched: 7. This CDR3 is CATSVAGQGGQPQHF. CDR3 nucleotide sequence: TGTGCCACCAGTGTCGCGGGACAGGGAGGTCAGCCCCAGCATTTT.

This chain links TRBV7-2 with TRBJ2-7; weak D call: TRBD2 (7 bases). The V end was cut by 5 bases, the J end by 2 bases, with 19 bases between. The CDR3 covers 16 residues. Germline V gene data show CDR1 as SGHTA and CDR2 as FQGNSA. The CDR3 region has the DNA TGTGCCAGCAGCCCTGGGGGAGGGACACGGACCTACGAGCAGTACTTC. Amino acid sequence: CASSPGGGTRTYEQYF.